This T cell receptor beta chain was captured in a study of beta chain features in type 1 diabetes. General study results and limits: Shorter TCRB CDR3s, moderately but significantly so, were found in Type 1 diabetes patients in all four CD4+ subsets.

Every isolated RNA sample was fully reverse transcribed, so sequencing captured expressed TCRB transcripts. The protocol was immunoSEQ multiplex PCR, while the TCRdb copy is restricted to in-frame clones and leaves out a portion. The sample contains over 350,000 clones, roughly 15% of which appear only once. Between the trimmed V and J ends, which lost 0 bases and 2 bases, there was a span of 8 bases. CDR1 is SEHNR, CDR2 FQNEAQ, per germline (reference sequence). The CDR3 extends over 14 amino acids. The count of this clone is one. What it recognizes is unknown. Blood was collected once per donor into heparin, averaging about 116 mL. Based on CD45RO/CCR7/CD25/CD127/CD95/CD27, CD4+ regulatory, stem cell-like memory, naive and central memory cells were sorted.

Sequenced sample: naive CD4+ T cells from blood. This receptor was taken from a young woman in good health. V is TRBV7-9 and J is TRBJ2-7; perhaps TRBD1 as D (5 bases). CDR3 region: CASSLADSTYEQYF. The CDR3 DNA sequence: TGTGCCAGCAGCTTAGCCGACAGCACCTACGAGCAGTACTTC.